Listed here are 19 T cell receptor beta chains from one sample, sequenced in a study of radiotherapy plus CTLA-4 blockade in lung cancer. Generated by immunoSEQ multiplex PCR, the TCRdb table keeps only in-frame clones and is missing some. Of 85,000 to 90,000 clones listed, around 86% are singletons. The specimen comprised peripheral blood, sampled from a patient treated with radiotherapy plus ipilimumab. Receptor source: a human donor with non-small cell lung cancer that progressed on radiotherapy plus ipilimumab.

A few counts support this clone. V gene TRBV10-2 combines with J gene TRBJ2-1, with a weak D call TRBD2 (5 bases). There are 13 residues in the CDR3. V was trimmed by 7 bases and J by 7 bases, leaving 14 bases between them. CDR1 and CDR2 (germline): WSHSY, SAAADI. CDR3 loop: CASTSGGSNEQFF. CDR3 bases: TGCGCCAGCACGAGTGGCGGGTCGAATGAGCAGTTCTTC.

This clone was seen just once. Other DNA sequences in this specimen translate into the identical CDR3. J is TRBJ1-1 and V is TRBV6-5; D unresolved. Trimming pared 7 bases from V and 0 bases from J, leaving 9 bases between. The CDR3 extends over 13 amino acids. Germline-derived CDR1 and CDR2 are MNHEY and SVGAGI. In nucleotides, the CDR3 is TGTGCCAGCACTCGGACCTTGAACACTGAAGCTTTCTTT. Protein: CASTRTLNTEAFF.

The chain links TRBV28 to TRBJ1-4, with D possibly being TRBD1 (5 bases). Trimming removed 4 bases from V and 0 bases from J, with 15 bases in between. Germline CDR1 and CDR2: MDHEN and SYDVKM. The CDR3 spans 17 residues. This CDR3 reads CASSSAGGTPTNEKLFF. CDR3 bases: TGTGCCAGCAGTTCCGCCGGGGGGACCCCAACTAATGAAAAACTGTTTTTT.

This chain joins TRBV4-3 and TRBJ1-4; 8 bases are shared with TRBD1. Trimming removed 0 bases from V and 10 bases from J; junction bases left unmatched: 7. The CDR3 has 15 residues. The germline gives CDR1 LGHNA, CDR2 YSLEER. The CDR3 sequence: CASSQDPGTGVKLFF. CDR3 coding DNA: TGCGCCAGCAGCCAAGATCCCGGGACAGGTGTAAAACTGTTTTTT.

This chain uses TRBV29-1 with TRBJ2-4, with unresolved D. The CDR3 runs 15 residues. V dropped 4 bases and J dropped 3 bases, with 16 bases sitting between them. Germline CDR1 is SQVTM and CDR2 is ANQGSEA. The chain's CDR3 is CSVADTATFKNIQYF. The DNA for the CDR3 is TGCAGCGTTGCTGACACCGCGACCTTCAAAAACATTCAGTACTTC.

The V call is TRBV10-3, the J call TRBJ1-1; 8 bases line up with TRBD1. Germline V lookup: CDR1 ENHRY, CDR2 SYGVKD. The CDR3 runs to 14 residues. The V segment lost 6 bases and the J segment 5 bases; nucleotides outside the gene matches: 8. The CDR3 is CAISQQGVDTEAFF. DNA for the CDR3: TGTGCCATCAGCCAACAGGGGGTTGATACTGAAGCTTTCTTT.

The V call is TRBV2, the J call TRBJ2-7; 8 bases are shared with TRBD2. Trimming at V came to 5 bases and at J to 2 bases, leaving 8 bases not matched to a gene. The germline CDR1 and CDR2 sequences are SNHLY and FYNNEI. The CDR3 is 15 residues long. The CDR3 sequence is CASSLSGTEPYEQYF. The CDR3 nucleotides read TGTGCCAGCAGTCTTAGCGGGACCGAACCCTACGAGCAGTACTTC.

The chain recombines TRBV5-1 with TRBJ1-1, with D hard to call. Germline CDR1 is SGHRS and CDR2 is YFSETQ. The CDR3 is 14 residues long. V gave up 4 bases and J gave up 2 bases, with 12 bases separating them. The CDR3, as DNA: TGCGCCAGCAGCGACCGGACGGGAAACACTGAAGCTTTCTTT. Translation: CASSDRTGNTEAFF.

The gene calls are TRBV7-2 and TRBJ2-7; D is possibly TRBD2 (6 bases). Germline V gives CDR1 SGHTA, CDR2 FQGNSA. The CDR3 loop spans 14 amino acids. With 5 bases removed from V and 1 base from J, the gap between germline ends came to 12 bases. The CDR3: CASSPRAGSYEQYF. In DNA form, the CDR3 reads TGTGCCAGCAGCCCCAGGGCGGGATCCTACGAGCAGTACTTC.

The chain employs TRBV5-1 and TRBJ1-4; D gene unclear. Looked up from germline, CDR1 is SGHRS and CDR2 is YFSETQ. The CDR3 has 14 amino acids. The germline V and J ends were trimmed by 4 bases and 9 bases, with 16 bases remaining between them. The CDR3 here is CASSPQATMKKLFF. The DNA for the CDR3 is TGCGCCAGCAGCCCCCAGGCCACTATGAAAAAACTGTTTTTT.

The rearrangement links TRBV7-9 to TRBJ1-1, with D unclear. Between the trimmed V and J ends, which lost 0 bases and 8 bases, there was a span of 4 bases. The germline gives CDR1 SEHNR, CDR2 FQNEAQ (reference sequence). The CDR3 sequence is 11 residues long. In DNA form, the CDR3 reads TGTGCCAGCAGCTTAGCTAGCGAAGCTTTCTTT. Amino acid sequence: CASSLASEAFF.

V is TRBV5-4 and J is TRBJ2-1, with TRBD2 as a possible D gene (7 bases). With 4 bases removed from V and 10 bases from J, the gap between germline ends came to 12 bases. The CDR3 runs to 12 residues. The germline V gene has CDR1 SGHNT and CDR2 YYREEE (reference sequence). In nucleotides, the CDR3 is TGTGCCAGCAGCCCGAGGGGGGGGGAGCAGTTCTTC. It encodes CASSPRGGEQFF.

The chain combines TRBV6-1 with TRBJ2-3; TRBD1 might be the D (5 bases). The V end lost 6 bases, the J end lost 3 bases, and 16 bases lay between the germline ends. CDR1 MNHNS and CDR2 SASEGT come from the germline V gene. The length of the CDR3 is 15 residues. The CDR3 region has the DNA TGTGCCAGCAGCATAAGGGGTCGTAGAACAGATACGCAGTATTTT. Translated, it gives CASSIRGRRTDTQYF.

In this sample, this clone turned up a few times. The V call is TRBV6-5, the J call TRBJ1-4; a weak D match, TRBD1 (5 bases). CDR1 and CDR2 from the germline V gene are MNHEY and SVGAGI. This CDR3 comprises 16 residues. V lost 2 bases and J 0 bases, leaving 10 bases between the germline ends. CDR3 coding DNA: TGTGCCAGCAGTTACGGGGGTGCGGCAACTAATGAAAAACTGTTTTTT. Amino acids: CASSYGGAATNEKLFF.

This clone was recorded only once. The CDR3 sequence is CASGWSSYNEQFF. For the CDR3, the DNA is TGTGCCAGCGGGTGGAGCTCCTACAATGAGCAGTTCTTC. This chain joins TRBV9 and TRBJ2-1, with D unclear. The CDR3 has 13 amino acids. Germline V gene sequence: CDR1 SGDLS, CDR2 YYNGEE. Trimming pared 7 bases from V and 0 bases from J, leaving 8 bases between.

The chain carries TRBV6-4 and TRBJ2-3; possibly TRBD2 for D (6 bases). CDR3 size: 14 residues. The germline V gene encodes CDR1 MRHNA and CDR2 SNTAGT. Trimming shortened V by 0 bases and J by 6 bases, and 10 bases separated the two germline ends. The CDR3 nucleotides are TGTGCCAGCAGTGACTCCGGAGGGAGGGATACGCAGTATTTT. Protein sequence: CASSDSGGRDTQYF.

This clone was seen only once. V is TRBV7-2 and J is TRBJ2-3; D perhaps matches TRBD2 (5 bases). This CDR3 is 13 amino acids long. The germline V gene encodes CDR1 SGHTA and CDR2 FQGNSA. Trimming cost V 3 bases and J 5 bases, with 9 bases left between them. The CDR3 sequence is CASSFLEGDTQYF. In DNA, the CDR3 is TGTGCCAGCAGCTTCCTTGAGGGAGATACGCAGTATTTT.

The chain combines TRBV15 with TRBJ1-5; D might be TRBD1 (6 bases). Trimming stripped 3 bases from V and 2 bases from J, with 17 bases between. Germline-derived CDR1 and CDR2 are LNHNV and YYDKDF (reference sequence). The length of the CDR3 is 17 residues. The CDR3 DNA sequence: TGTGCCACCAGCAGGAATCCAACCGCAGGGGGCAATCAGCCCCAGCATTTT. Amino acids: CATSRNPTAGGNQPQHF.

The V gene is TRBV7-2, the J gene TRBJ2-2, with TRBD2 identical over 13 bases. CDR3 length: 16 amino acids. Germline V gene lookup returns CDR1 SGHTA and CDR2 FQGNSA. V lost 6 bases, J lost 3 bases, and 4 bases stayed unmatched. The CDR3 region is CASRLLAGGYTGELFF. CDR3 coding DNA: TGTGCCAGCAGATTACTAGCGGGAGGGTACACCGGGGAGCTGTTTTTT.